The entry below gives a single T cell receptor beta chain sequence along with its context. These data are taken from a study of blood T cell repertoires in COVID-19. Study details: The samples span acute and convalescent COVID-19 from the United States, Italy and Spain. In each case, the material was cDNA or gDNA derived from T cells, B-cell-depleted T cells, or PBMCs.

In the source study's methods: How many nucleated cells were present was estimated from reference gene primer amplification. Profiled with immunoSEQ multiplex PCR; TCRdb holds only in-frame clones, not every one. V, J and clone size were drawn from that table, and D and trimming were deduced from the DNA. Of under 300,000 clones listed, around 80% were seen once; the top ten hold 3% to 4%. The receptor comes from a woman aged 40 to 50 with active or convalescent COVID-19. What was sequenced was peripheral blood.

The CDR3 loop reads CASSLAVAGTDTQYF. CDR3 nucleotides: TGTGCCAGCAGCTTAGCCGTAGCGGGAACAGATACGCAGTATTTT. The rearrangement links TRBV7-9 to TRBJ2-3; the match to TRBD2 covers 8 bases. CDR1 is SEHNR and CDR2 is FQNEAQ in the germline V gene (reference sequence). Trimming at V came to 0 bases and at J to 3 bases, leaving 2 bases not matched to a gene. The length of the CDR3 is 15 residues.